This TCR beta chain was retrieved from a study of blood T cell repertoires in COVID-19. Turning to the study itself: COVID-19 samples, acute and convalescent, were from the United States, Italy and Spain.

Trimming removed 5 bases from V and 7 bases from J; junction bases left unmatched: 20. Germline V CDR1 and CDR2: MNHNY, SVGAGI (reference sequence). The CDR3 contains 18 residues. Per the original methods: Scientists estimated how many nucleated cells there were by amplifying reference gene primers. TCRdb's copy holds only in-frame clones and misses some; the assay was immunoSEQ multiplex PCR. For V, J and clone size, that table is used; D and trimming come from the DNA. The sample includes about 160,000 clones, approximately 83% of them seen just once. This TCR was recovered from a man between 65 and 85 years old with acute or convalescent COVID-19. The sequencing input was peripheral blood. The chain carries TRBV6-6 and TRBJ2-1; 7 nucleotides match TRBD2. CDR3 in DNA: TGTGCCAGCAGTCGCCCCCCTAGACTAGCCGGGGTTCCTAATGAGCAGTTCTTC. It codes for CASSRPPRLAGVPNEQFF.